The source of this T cell receptor beta chain is a study of early T cells in non-severe SARS-CoV-2 infection. Germline V gene lookup returns CDR1 WSHSY and CDR2 SAAADI. After removal of 6 bases from V and 5 bases from J, the junction contained 7 bases not matched to a gene. There are 15 residues in the CDR3. TCRdb re-called the 5' RACE reads with MiXCR, one entry per CDR3 protein. The table records about 94,000 distinct CDR3 sequences, around 13% of them present only once. This clonotype was counted many times. Sequencing input: whole blood. The receptor comes from an adult who was a healthcare worker with PCR-confirmed SARS-CoV-2 infection or an uninfected control (not recorded which). The chain combines TRBV10-2 with TRBJ1-6; 7 bases align to TRBD1. The CDR3 DNA reads as TGCGCCAGCAGCAACACAGGGGTGGATAATTCACCCCTCCACTTT. Its translation is CASSNTGVDNSPLHF.